The clone carrying this T cell receptor beta chain has a single count. Its antigen is unknown. Trimming took 6 bases from V and 5 from J; bases not matched to a gene: 10. CDR1 is MNHNY, CDR2 SVGAGI, per germline (reference sequence). The length of the CDR3 is 15 residues. Here immunoSEQ multiplex PCR was the method, and the copy in TCRdb shows in-frame clones only, minus some. This table holds 180,000 or so clones, about 95% found once. The data derive from a study of T cell responses to AZD1222 COVID-19 vaccine. Findings of the study overall: Following two doses of AZD1222, Spike-specific TCR breadth and depth rose. CD4 TCRs linked to vaccination spanned spike, dominating at 160-218 and 743-854. Donors were mostly white British, more females; clonal diversity possibly underestimated.

The chain recombines TRBV6-6 with TRBJ2-7; TRBD2 matches at 10 bases. The input for sequencing was peripheral blood, taken on day 0 of AZD1222 vaccination. The sequence was obtained from an adult in good health. CDR3: CASRHRLAGADEQYF. The CDR3 nucleotides read TGTGCCAGCAGACACAGGCTAGCGGGAGCGGACGAGCAGTACTTC.